One and the same sample provided the 27 T cell receptor beta chains below, sequenced in a study of T cell responses to AZD1222 COVID-19 vaccine. The data were produced by immunoSEQ multiplex PCR, yet TCRdb's version contains in-frame clones alone and is incomplete. The table records 100,000 to 140,000 clones, about 90% of them present only once. The source material was peripheral blood, sampled 28 days after the second AZD1222 dose. The receptors were sampled from an adult who received the AZD1222 COVID-19 vaccine.

This sequence joins TRBV5-8 and TRBJ2-3; TRBD2 matches 8 bases. CDR1 is SGHTS and CDR2 is YDEGEE in the germline V gene. This CDR3 is 18 amino acids long. V was clipped by 0 bases and J by 0 bases; unmatched bases: 9. CDR3 in DNA: TGTGCCAGCAGCTTGGGATCGGGGGGGCTACCTAGCACAGATACGCAGTATTTT. Its protein product is CASSLGSGGLPSTDTQYF.

The table lists this clone with a count of one. The V gene is TRBV4-1, the J gene TRBJ2-3, with a possible D match to TRBD2 (5 bases). This CDR3 is 16 amino acids long. Germline V gene lookup returns CDR1 MGHRA and CDR2 YSYEKL. V gave up 3 bases and J gave up 1 base, with 14 bases separating them. CDR3 coding DNA: TGCGCCAGCAGCCAGACGAGGGTGATCCGCACAGATACGCAGTATTTT. This codes for CASSQTRVIRTDTQYF.

This clone was found once. The J gene is TRBJ2-6, the V gene TRBV15; D call uncertain. V lost 5 bases and J lost 4, with 9 bases in between. The CDR3 consists of 14 residues. The germline V gene encodes CDR1 LNHNV and CDR2 YYDKDF (reference sequence). The chain's CDR3 is CATSPGLGANVLTF. DNA for the CDR3: TGTGCCACCAGCCCCGGGCTCGGGGCCAACGTCCTGACTTTC.

This chain joins TRBV10-1 and TRBJ2-3, with 10 bases lining up with TRBD2. Germline trimming cut 4 bases from V and 5 bases from J; bases unmatched to any gene: 0. Germline lookup yields CDR1 WNHNN and CDR2 SYGVQD (reference sequence). The CDR3 extends over 13 amino acids. The CDR3 is CASSGTSGDTQYF. In DNA, the CDR3 is TGCGCCAGCAGTGGGACTAGCGGAGATACGCAGTATTTT.

CDR3 in amino acids: CASSQVSVDSNQPQHF. For the CDR3, the DNA is TGTGCCAGCAGCCAAGTGTCCGTTGATAGCAATCAGCCCCAGCATTTT. The chain carries TRBV4-2 and TRBJ1-5; no definite D call. CDR1 and CDR2 (germline): LGHNA, YNFKEQ. V gave up 1 base and J gave up 0 bases, with 10 bases separating them. The CDR3 is 16 amino acids.

This chain joins TRBV19 and TRBJ1-2; D is ambiguous. The ends were cut back, 7 bases at V and 2 bases at J, with 14 bases in the middle. The CDR3 runs 14 residues. Germline assignment: CDR1 LNHDA and CDR2 SQIVND (reference sequence). The CDR3 bases are TGTGCCAGTACCGGGGTAGGTTTCAACTATGGCTACACCTTC. The encoded protein is CASTGVGFNYGYTF.

The chain is built from TRBV6-5 and TRBJ2-5; D is ambiguous. Germline V gene sequence: CDR1 MNHEY, CDR2 SVGAGI. The CDR3 spans 12 residues. Trimming left V 6 bases short and J 5 bases short, with 10 bases between. The CDR3 DNA reads as TGTGCCAGCAGACTCGACGGGGAGACCCAGTACTTC. Protein sequence: CASRLDGETQYF.

The V call is TRBV7-9, the J call TRBJ1-1; 7 positions match TRBD1. The CDR3 is made up of 16 amino acids. V lost 3 bases, J lost 2 bases, and 9 bases stayed unmatched. Germline CDR1 is SEHNR and CDR2 is FQNEAQ (reference sequence). CDR3 in DNA: TGTGCCAGCAGCTTTAGGACAGGAGCACTCAACACTGAAGCTTTCTTT. It specifies CASSFRTGALNTEAFF.

The chain links TRBV11-2 to TRBJ1-1; D unclear. The V and J ends lost 1 base and 0 bases respectively, with 3 bases between them. Germline CDR1 and CDR2: SGHAT and FQNNGV. The CDR3 has 13 amino acids. The DNA for the CDR3 is TGTGCCAGCAGCTTAGTGGTGAACACTGAAGCTTTCTTT. It translates to CASSLVVNTEAFF. Filled out from reference TRBV11-2 and TRBJ1-1, the complete variable domain reads EAGVAQSPRYKIIEKRQSVAFWCNPISGHATLYWYQQILGQGPKLLIQFQNNGVVDDSQLPKDRFSAERLKGVDSTLKIQPAKLEDSAVYLCASSLVVNTEAFFGQGTRLTVV.

Here the CDR3 reads CAIGTSGTYEQYF. The CDR3 bases are TGTGCCATCGGGACTAGCGGGACCTACGAGCAGTACTTC. The V and J genes are TRBV10-3 and TRBJ2-7; TRBD2 matches at 13 bases. V was clipped by 8 bases and J by 2 bases; unmatched bases: 0. The CDR3 totals 13 residues. The germline CDR1 and CDR2 sequences are ENHRY and SYGVKD.

The rearrangement links TRBV7-9 to TRBJ2-6; unclear D gene. The CDR3 totals 13 residues. Deletions cut 1 base from V and 5 bases from J, with 3 bases between. The germline V gene encodes CDR1 SEHNR and CDR2 FQNEAQ (reference sequence). The CDR3 DNA follows: TGTGCCAGCAGCTTAGTCCGGGCCAACGTCCTGACTTTC. Translation gives CASSLVRANVLTF.

This chain uses TRBV7-2 with TRBJ2-5, with 7 bases lining up with TRBD1. CDR3 length equals 15 residues. Germline values: CDR1 SGHTA, CDR2 FQGNSA. The V gene end was trimmed by 5 bases and the J gene end by 1 base; junction bases not matched to a gene: 7. In DNA form, the CDR3 reads TGTGCCAGCAGCCAAGAGACAGGGTCCCAAGAGACCCAGTACTTC. Amino acids: CASSQETGSQETQYF. Together with reference TRBV7-2 and TRBJ2-5, the CDR3 gives the full variable domain: GAGVSQSPSNKVTEKGKDVELRCDPISGHTALYWYRQSLGQGLEFLIYFQGNSAPDKSGLPSDRFSAERTGGSVSTLTIQRTQQEDSAVYLCASSQETGSQETQYFGPGTRLLVL.

The chain has TRBV10-1 and TRBJ2-5, with TRBD1 as a possible D gene (5 bases). Germline V gene sequence: CDR1 WNHNN, CDR2 SYGVQD (reference sequence). Trimming removed 0 bases from V and 13 bases from J, with 18 bases in between. The CDR3 contains 14 residues. The CDR3 loop is CASSESLDRTKMYF. The CDR3 bases are TGCGCCAGCAGTGAGTCTCTCGACAGAACCAAGATGTACTTC.

CDR3 region: CASSSSLRGYTF. CDR3 bases: TGTGCCAGCAGTTCCTCTCTGAGGGGCTACACCTTC. This chain joins TRBV12-3 or TRBV12-4 and TRBJ1-2, with D hard to call. This CDR3 spans 12 amino acids. Trimming pared 4 bases from V and 8 bases from J, leaving 11 bases between.

The chain recombines TRBV16 with TRBJ1-5; no reliable D call. CDR3 length: 14 residues. CDR1 is KGHSY, CDR2 FQNENV, per germline. The ends were cut back, 0 bases at V and 3 bases at J, with 6 bases in the middle. CDR3 nucleotide sequence: TGTGCCAGCAGCCAATCGGTCTACAATCAGCCCCAGCATTTT. Translating it yields CASSQSVYNQPQHF. Complete variable domain (other parts from reference TRBV16 and TRBJ1-5): GEEVAQTPKHLVRGEGQKAKLYCAPIKGHSYVFWYQQVLKNEFKFLISFQNENVFDETGMPKERFSAKCLPNSPCSLEIQATKLEDSAVYFCASSQSVYNQPQHFGDGTRLSIL.

The rearrangement uses TRBV28 and TRBJ2-3; D remains ambiguous. Germline CDR1 MDHEN, CDR2 SYDVKM. The CDR3 has 14 amino acids. Trimming left V 7 bases short and J 0 bases short, with 11 bases between. CDR3 sequence (DNA): TGTGCCAGCAAGCTGGGCCCGAGCACAGATACGCAGTATTTT. Translating gives CASKLGPSTDTQYF.

The CDR3 bases are TGCGCCAGCGCACCTTTACCGGGACAGACTAATGAAAAACTGTTTTTT. Protein product: CASAPLPGQTNEKLFF. This rearrangement joins TRBV4-1 to TRBJ1-4; 7 bases align to TRBD1. Losses at the gene ends were 8 bases for V and 2 bases for J; bases not matched to a gene: 11. Germline CDR1 MGHRA, CDR2 YSYEKL. This CDR3 comprises 16 residues.

As for this clone: A junction end diverges from the germline sequence, so it may reflect a read error. The chain is built from TRBV19 and TRBJ1-2; possible D gene TRBD1, 5 bases. Germline lookup yields CDR1 LNHDA and CDR2 SQIVND (reference sequence). CDR3 size: 15 residues. The CDR3 sequence is CASSPSGAPIYGYTF. The CDR3 nucleotides read TGTGCCAGTAGTCCCTCCGGGGCGCCTATCTATGGCTACACCTTT.

J is TRBJ2-7 and V is TRBV5-4; 8 positions match TRBD2. Germline lookup yields CDR1 SGHNT and CDR2 YYREEE (reference sequence). The V segment lost 4 bases and the J segment 0 bases; nucleotides outside the gene matches: 9. The CDR3 is 16 residues long. DNA of the CDR3: TGTGCCAGCAGCCCGGGGGGGGGCCGAAGCTCCTACGAGCAGTACTTC. Translation gives CASSPGGGRSSYEQYF.

Ten or more counts support this clone. The J gene is TRBJ2-7, the V gene TRBV7-3; D unresolved. Between the trimmed V and J ends, which lost 3 bases and 3 bases, there was a span of 9 bases. This CDR3 is 13 amino acids long. The germline CDR1 and CDR2 sequences are SGHTA and FQGTGA. CDR3 sequence (DNA): TGTGCCAGCAGCTTGGGGAATTACTACGAGCAGTACTTC. This gives the protein CASSLGNYYEQYF.

As DNA, the CDR3 is TGTGCCAGCAGTTTAAGGTCAGGGGGTTTGGTGAACACTGAAGCTTTCTTT. It specifies CASSLRSGGLVNTEAFF. The chain uses TRBV27 and TRBJ1-1; 7 bases fit TRBD1. The CDR3 runs to 17 residues. Germline V gives CDR1 MNHEY, CDR2 SMNVEV (reference sequence). The J segment lost 0 bases and the V segment lost 2 bases, leaving 9 bases of the junction unmatched.

J is TRBJ1-5 and V is TRBV5-4, with D possibly being TRBD1 (6 bases). CDR1 SGHNT and CDR2 YYREEE come from the germline V gene (reference sequence). This CDR3 is 15 amino acids long. V was clipped by 4 bases and J by 3 bases, with 14 bases between them. CDR3 loop: CASSLGGGNNQPQHF. The DNA of the CDR3 is TGTGCCAGCAGCCTGGGGGGGGGCAACAATCAGCCCCAGCATTTT.

V gene TRBV2 combines with J gene TRBJ2-7; TRBD2 matches at 7 bases. This CDR3 is built from 14 residues. Germline CDR1 SNHLY, CDR2 FYNNEI. V was clipped by 4 bases and J by 0 bases; unmatched bases: 3. CDR3 sequence: CASSVGGGSYEQYF. For the CDR3, the DNA is TGTGCCAGCAGTGTGGGGGGGGGCTCCTACGAGCAGTACTTC.

This chain uses TRBV11-2 with TRBJ2-7; TRBD2 matches 13 bases. The CDR3 loop spans 18 amino acids. Germline V gene lookup returns CDR1 SGHAT and CDR2 FQNNGV. V lost 5 bases to trimming and J lost 0 bases; unmatched junction nucleotides: 10. This chain's CDR3 is CASSRWTSGGSSSYEQYF. Written as DNA, the CDR3 is TGTGCCAGCAGCCGATGGACTAGCGGGGGATCAAGCTCCTACGAGCAGTACTTC.

The chain carries TRBV6-2 or TRBV6-3 and TRBJ2-7; 7 nucleotides align to TRBD2. With V trimmed by 4 bases and J by 4 bases, 4 bases remained unmatched. The germline CDR1 and CDR2 sequences are MNHEY and SVGEGT. The CDR3 is made up of 13 amino acids. The CDR3 region is CASSWDYLYEQYF. CDR3 DNA sequence: TGTGCCAGCAGTTGGGACTATCTATACGAGCAGTACTTC.

The chain links TRBV19 to TRBJ1-5; D not certain. Germline CDR1 and CDR2: LNHDA and SQIVND (reference sequence). This CDR3 spans 15 amino acids. The V end was cut by 3 bases, the J end by 0 bases, with 9 bases between. This CDR3 reads CASSIRYNSNQPQHF. CDR3 nucleotide sequence: TGTGCCAGTAGTATTAGGTATAATAGCAATCAGCCCCAGCATTTT.

The chain couples TRBV27 to TRBJ2-1; 9 nucleotides line up with TRBD1. Germline CDR1 is MNHEY and CDR2 is SMNVEV (reference sequence). V was clipped by 5 bases and J by 1 base; unmatched bases: 18. CDR3 size: 20 residues. The CDR3 loop is CASSVHGTGRRLASYNEQFF. The CDR3 DNA reads as TGTGCCAGCAGTGTCCACGGGACAGGGCGGAGGCTAGCTTCCTACAATGAGCAGTTCTTC.